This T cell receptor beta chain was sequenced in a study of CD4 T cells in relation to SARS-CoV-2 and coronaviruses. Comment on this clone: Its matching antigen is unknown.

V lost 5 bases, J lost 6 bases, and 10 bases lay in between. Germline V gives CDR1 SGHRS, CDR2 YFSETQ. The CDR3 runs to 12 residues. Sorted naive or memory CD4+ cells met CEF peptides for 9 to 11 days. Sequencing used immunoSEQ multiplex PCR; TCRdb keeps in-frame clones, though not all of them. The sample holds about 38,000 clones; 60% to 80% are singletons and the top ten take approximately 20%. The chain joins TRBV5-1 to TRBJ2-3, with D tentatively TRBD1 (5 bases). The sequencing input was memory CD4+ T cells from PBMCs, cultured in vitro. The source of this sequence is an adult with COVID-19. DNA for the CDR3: TGCGCCAGCAGTCCAGGGTCCGATACGCAGTATTTT. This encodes CASSPGSDTQYF.